These T cell receptor beta chains were read from a single sample in a study of high-grade serous ovarian cancer treatment subgroups. Profiled with immunoSEQ multiplex PCR; TCRdb holds only in-frame clones, not every one. The top ten clones hold roughly a sixth of a sample with under 3,000 clones, 75% of them seen once. The sequencing input was tumor tissue. These receptors were collected from a human donor with high-grade serous ovarian cancer. CDR3s include the opening cysteine and the closing phenylalanine or tryptophan. Fields, in order: J gene, clone size, D gene, V gene, CDR3 DNA, CDR3 protein. D genes are given only for firm matches. Size is stated for part of the rows, as once, few or many counts, or as a class when the clone is expanded.

TRBJ1-5 | NA | NA | TRBV6-1 | TGTGCCAGCAGAAGACAGAGCAATCAGCCCCAGCATTTT | CASRRQSNQPQHF
TRBJ1-1 | NA | TRBD1 | TRBV4-1 | TGCGCCAGCAGCCCGCTTCAGGGGGTGAACACTGAAGCTTTCTTT | CASSPLQGVNTEAFF
TRBJ1-2 | NA | TRBD1 | TRBV6-1 | TGTGCCAGCAGACGGACAGGGAACTATGGCTACACCTTC | CASRRTGNYGYTF
TRBJ1-5 | NA | NA | TRBV7-8 | TGTGCCAGCAGCTTAGAACGGGGGGCGGGTCAGCCCCAGCATTTT | CASSLERGAGQPQHF
TRBJ1-5 | NA | TRBD1 | TRBV18 | TGTGCCAGCTCACCATCCGGACAGGGACACAGCAATCAGCCCCAGCATTTT | CASSPSGQGHSNQPQHF
TRBJ1-2 | few | TRBD1 | TRBV4-3 | TGCGCCAGCAGCCCCGACAGGGGCCTCTATGGCTACACCTTC | CASSPDRGLYGYTF
TRBJ2-7 | NA | NA | TRBV5-6 | TGTGCCAGCAGCCCCTTTGGAGGCCTCGGAGCCTACGAGCAGTACTTC | CASSPFGGLGAYEQYF
TRBJ2-2 | NA | TRBD2 | TRBV30 | TGTGCCTGGACCTCGGGACTAGGTAGGATCGACACCGGGGAGCTGTTTTTT | CAWTSGLGRIDTGELFF
TRBJ1-5 | NA | NA | TRBV2 | TGTGCCAGCAGTGGCCGTTGGGATAGCAATCAGCCCCAGCATTTT | CASSGRWDSNQPQHF
TRBJ1-3 | few | NA | TRBV6-1 | TGTGCCAGCAGTGCGGGACATTACTCTGGAAACACCATATATTTT | CASSAGHYSGNTIYF
TRBJ2-1 | NA | NA | TRBV30 | TGTGCCTTAAGGGGGGGATATTATAATGAGCAGTTCTTC | CALRGGYYNEQFF
TRBJ1-1 | few | NA | TRBV29-1 | TGCAGCGGTTCCCCATCGGACACTGAAGCTTTCTTT | CSGSPSDTEAFF
TRBJ2-1 | once | TRBD2 | TRBV7-8 | TGTGCCAGCAGCTTGAGGACTAGCGGAGTCTACAATGAGCAGTTCTTC | CASSLRTSGVYNEQFF
TRBJ2-5 | few | TRBD2 | TRBV29-1 | TGCAGCGCGGGACTAGCGGGAATCGGAGAGACCCAGTACTTC | CSAGLAGIGETQYF
TRBJ1-1 | NA | NA | TRBV28 | TGTGCCAGCACCATAGGGGCAAACACTGAAGCTTTCTTT | CASTIGANTEAFF
TRBJ2-7 | few | TRBD1 | TRBV7-9 | TGTGCCAGCAGCTTAACCGGACAGGGCTACGAGCAGTACTTC | CASSLTGQGYEQYF
TRBJ1-1 | NA | NA | TRBV25-1 | TGTGCCAGCAGTGAATTGGGTAAAGTAGCTTTCTTT | CASSELGKVAFF
TRBJ2-7 | large | NA | TRBV28 | TGTGCCAGCAGTCCTCCCGGGACACCAATTTACGAGCAGTACTTC | CASSPPGTPIYEQYF
TRBJ1-1 | NA | TRBD1 | TRBV5-1 | TGCGCCAGCAGCTCGGGACAGCCGAACACTGAAGCTTTCTTT | CASSSGQPNTEAFF
TRBJ1-5 | once | NA | TRBV28 | TGTGCCAGCAGTTTGCCGGGACTCCCTGGGCAGCCCCAGCATTTT | CASSLPGLPGQPQHF
TRBJ1-4 | NA | NA | TRBV30 | TGTGCCTGGAGTATGACAGTGGGAAAACTGTTTTTT | CAWSMTVGKLFF
TRBJ2-7 | NA | TRBD1 | TRBV29-1 | TGCAGCGTTGACGCGGACAGGGAGTCGGGCGAGCAGTACTTC | CSVDADRESGEQYF
TRBJ2-7 | NA | NA | TRBV7-9 | TGTGCCAGCAGCCAGGGGTCCTACGAGCAGTACTTC | CASSQGSYEQYF
TRBJ2-2 | NA | NA | TRBV2 | TGTGCCAGCAGTGAGGGGTCGTTGGCCCCCGGGGAGCTGTTTTTT | CASSEGSLAPGELFF
TRBJ1-2 | hyperexpanded | NA | TRBV11-2 | TGTGCCAGCAGCTCGGGTCGGCCCGCCTATGGCTACACCTTC | CASSSGRPAYGYTF
TRBJ1-1 | NA | TRBD1 | TRBV30 | TGTGCCTGGGGACAGGGGGACACTGAAGCTTTCTTT | CAWGQGDTEAFF
TRBJ2-7 | NA | NA | TRBV28 | TGTGCCAGCAGTCCCCCGGGACTTCCTAGCGTCGAGCAGTACTTC | CASSPPGLPSVEQYF
TRBJ1-1 | large | NA | TRBV5-1 | TGCGCCAGCAGCTTGGTTGCAGTACCAAACACTGAAGCTTTCTTT | CASSLVAVPNTEAFF
TRBJ2-7 | once | NA | TRBV28 | TGTGCCAGCAGTCCCCCGGGGCACGAGCAGTACTTC | CASSPPGHEQYF
TRBJ2-1 | NA | NA | TRBV7-9 | TGTGCCAGCAGTCCTAGACAGTTATGTGAGCAGTTCTTC | CASSPRQLCEQFF
TRBJ1-4 | once | NA | TRBV6-1 | TGTGCCAGCAGTGGGGGGCGAGGAGAAAAACTGTTTTTT | CASSGGRGEKLFF
TRBJ1-2 | NA | TRBD1 | TRBV6-5 | TGTGCCAGCAATCATCAGGGGGGAAGCTATGGCTACACCTTC | CASNHQGGSYGYTF
TRBJ1-1 | NA | NA | TRBV18 | TGTGCCAGCTCTCGGTGGGCAGAGGACACTGAAGCTTTCTTT | CASSRWAEDTEAFF
TRBJ1-5 | NA | TRBD1 | TRBV28 | TGTGCCAGCTGGAATATGGGACAGGGTAGGCAGCCCCAGCATTTT | CASWNMGQGRQPQHF
TRBJ1-3 | NA | NA | TRBV7-9 | TGTGCCAGCAGCCCGATTGGGACTTGGAGCTCTGGAAACACCATATATTTT | CASSPIGTWSSGNTIYF
TRBJ2-7 | NA | NA | TRBV7-2 | TGTGCCAGCAGCTCGGGGCCTTCCTACGAGCAGTACTTC | CASSSGPSYEQYF
TRBJ2-7 | NA | TRBD2 | TRBV19 | TGTGCCAGTAAGGACGAAGCGGGAGTAGACGAGCAGTACTTC | CASKDEAGVDEQYF
TRBJ2-1 | once | TRBD1 | TRBV27 | TGTGCCAGCCGGGACAGACGCTACAATGAGCAGTTCTTC | CASRDRRYNEQFF
TRBJ2-7 | NA | NA | TRBV25-1 | TGTGCCAGCAGACCGACAGCGAACTACGAGCAGTACTTC | CASRPTANYEQYF
TRBJ2-1 | NA | NA | TRBV19 | TGTGCCAGTAGTATAGGTACCGGGGACCCAGGGGGGAATGAGCAGTTCTTC | CASSIGTGDPGGNEQFF
TRBJ1-1 | NA | NA | TRBV5-6 | TGTGCCAGCAGGCCTGGTAGCGGGGGGGGCACTGAAGCTTTCTTT | CASRPGSGGGTEAFF
TRBJ1-2 | few | TRBD1 | TRBV9 | TGTGCCAGCAGCGTCACAGGGGAATATGGCTACACCTTC | CASSVTGEYGYTF
TRBJ2-3 | few | NA | TRBV28 | TGTGCCAGCAGTCAACCCGGACTGCCGGGGGATACGCAGTATTTT | CASSQPGLPGDTQYF
TRBJ1-1 | few | NA | TRBV29-1 | TGCAGCGTTGAAGAGGGAGGTGGCTTTGAAGCTTTCTTT | CSVEEGGGFEAFF
TRBJ1-4 | NA | TRBD1 | TRBV6-1 | TGTGCCAGCAGTGCGTCGTGGGACAGGCTACCTGTTTTT | CASSASWDRLPVF
TRBJ1-1 | NA | NA | TRBV18 | TGTGCCGCGAAGGCGGCTTTGAACACTGAAGCTTTCTTT | CAAKAALNTEAFF